These 17 T cell receptor beta chains were all obtained from the same sample, sequenced in a study of shared clonotypes between healthy human individuals. Here immunoSEQ multiplex PCR was the method, and the copy in TCRdb shows in-frame clones only, minus some. The sample consists of 950,000 to 1,300,000 clones, roughly 70% of them appearing once. Sample: memory CD4+ T cells sorted from blood. Subset indicated: CD45RA-negative fraction. The receptor set was obtained from a man aged 18 to 35 in good health.

The chain links TRBV9 to TRBJ2-5; D not certain. Germline values: CDR1 SGDLS, CDR2 YYNGEE. The V gene lost 2 bases and the J gene lost 1 base, with 12 bases spanning the gap. This CDR3 has 15 amino acids. The CDR3 DNA reads TGTGCCAGCAGCGTTTCCCCCTGGGGCCAAGAGACCCAGTACTTC. Translating it yields CASSVSPWGQETQYF. Based on the CDR3 plus reference TRBV9 and TRBJ2-5, the full variable domain is DSGVTQTPKHLITATGQRVTLRCSPRSGDLSVYWYQQSLDQGLQFLIQYYNGEERAKGNILERFSAQQFPDLHSELNLSSLELGDSALYFCASSVSPWGQETQYFGPGTRLLVL.

Concerning this clone: A far larger clone is only one base removed, so a read error is likely. The sample has other DNA sequences that encode this CDR3 too. The V call is TRBV14, the J call TRBJ2-2; D is uncertain. Germline CDR1 reads SGHDN; CDR2 reads FVKESK. This CDR3 is 12 amino acids long. Trimming took off 1 base at V and 6 bases at J, with 3 bases between the two ends. CDR3 sequence (DNA): TGTGCCAGCAGCCAAGTCTCCGGGGAGCTGTTTTTT. Translated, it gives CASSQVSGELFF.

The chain couples TRBV30 to TRBJ1-1; possibly TRBD1 for D (5 bases). The CDR3 consists of 11 residues. The ends were cut back, 5 bases at V and 9 bases at J, with 13 bases in the middle. Germline V gene sequence: CDR1 GTSNPN, CDR2 SVGIG (reference sequence). Written as DNA, the CDR3 is TGTGCCTGGGGAGGGGCCTCTCAAGCTTTCTTT. This encodes CAWGGASQAFF.

The chain links TRBV19 to TRBJ1-4; D unresolved. V lost 7 bases and J lost 1, with 4 bases in between. The CDR3 runs 12 residues. CDR1 is LNHDA and CDR2 is SQIVND in the germline V gene (reference sequence). The CDR3 spells CASIGTNEKLFF. CDR3 DNA sequence: TGTGCCAGTATAGGAACTAATGAAAAACTGTTTTTT.

V is TRBV7-8 and J is TRBJ2-1; no definite D call. The V gene lost 5 bases and the J gene lost 2 bases, with 7 bases spanning the gap. The CDR3 runs 13 residues. Per germline, CDR1 SGHVS and CDR2 FQNEAQ. The CDR3 bases are TGTGCCAGCAGCCCCCCGGCCTACAATGAGCAGTTCTTC. Protein product: CASSPPAYNEQFF.

The V and J genes are TRBV28 and TRBJ1-5, with TRBD1 matching 11 bases. The germline CDR1 and CDR2 sequences are MDHEN and SYDVKM. The ends lost 5 bases at V and 4 bases at J; junction bases unmatched: 4. The CDR3 covers 15 residues. The CDR3 DNA reads as TGTGCCAGCAGTCAGGACAGGGGGCAGAATCAGCCCCAGCATTTT. Its translation is CASSQDRGQNQPQHF.

The genes are TRBV6-1 and TRBJ1-5; 9 nucleotides line up with TRBD1. Unmatched junction bases numbered 3, after V lost 6 bases and J lost 6 bases. Germline assignment: CDR1 MNHNS and CDR2 SASEGT. The CDR3 loop spans 13 amino acids. CDR3 loop: CASRGTGTQPQHF. CDR3 nucleotide sequence: TGTGCCAGCAGAGGGACAGGGACTCAGCCCCAGCATTTT.

The chain carries TRBV11-2 and TRBJ1-3; no firm D call. CDR3 size: 16 residues. V lost 0 bases, J lost 0 bases, and 9 bases lay in between. Germline CDR1 SGHAT, CDR2 FQNNGV. The CDR3 coding sequence is TGTGCCAGCAGCTTAGATCTAAGTACCTCTGGAAACACCATATATTTT. Amino acids: CASSLDLSTSGNTIYF. Supplemented by reference TRBV11-2 and TRBJ1-3, the full variable domain reads EAGVAQSPRYKIIEKRQSVAFWCNPISGHATLYWYQQILGQGPKLLIQFQNNGVVDDSQLPKDRFSAERLKGVDSTLKIQPAKLEDSAVYLCASSLDLSTSGNTIYFGEGSWLTVV.

The chain couples TRBV6-5 to TRBJ1-1; 8 positions agree with TRBD1. Germline CDR1 is MNHEY and CDR2 is SVGAGI. The CDR3 length is 14 residues. Trimming at V came to 4 bases and at J to 1 base, leaving 2 bases not matched to a gene. The CDR3 loop reads CASSLGTGNTEAFF. CDR3 bases: TGTGCCAGCAGTTTGGGGACAGGGAACACTGAAGCTTTCTTT.

This clone was detected only a few times. The rearrangement links TRBV29-1 to TRBJ2-7; maybe TRBD1 (6 bases). This CDR3 spans 14 amino acids. With 4 bases removed from V and 2 bases from J, the gap between germline ends came to 15 bases. The germline gives CDR1 SQVTM, CDR2 ANQGSEA. CDR3 sequence reads: CSVADSPLTYEQYF. The CDR3 bases are TGCAGCGTTGCGGACAGTCCACTAACCTACGAGCAGTACTTC.

The chain recombines TRBV19 with TRBJ1-1; 7 positions match TRBD1. V shed 1 base, J shed 6 bases, and the junction held 14 bases outside the gene matches. The CDR3 has 17 amino acids. Germline CDR1 LNHDA, CDR2 SQIVND (reference sequence). In nucleotides, the CDR3 is TGTGCCAGTAGTATAGGGTTGGGACAGAAGGGAATCGCTGAAGCTTTCTTT. Encoded protein: CASSIGLGQKGIAEAFF.

As to this clone: Different DNA sequences within this sample yield the same CDR3. This sequence joins TRBV15 and TRBJ1-5; tentative D call: TRBD1 (6 bases). This CDR3 spans 15 amino acids. Deletions cut 0 bases from V and 3 bases from J, with 9 bases between. Germline CDR1 and CDR2: LNHNV and YYDKDF (reference sequence). CDR3: CATSREQGSNQPQHF. CDR3 DNA sequence: TGTGCCACCAGCAGAGAACAGGGATCCAATCAGCCCCAGCATTTT.

The chain combines TRBV5-1 with TRBJ2-5; TRBD2 matches 7 bases. The CDR3 extends over 16 amino acids. CDR1 and CDR2 (germline): SGHRS, YFSETQ. V was pared by 0 bases and J by 5 bases, with 10 bases of the junction left unmatched. The CDR3 sequence: CASSLGVTSDRETQYF. The CDR3 DNA reads as TGCGCCAGCAGCTTGGGAGTTACTAGCGACCGCGAGACCCAGTACTTC.

V gene TRBV6-1 combines with J gene TRBJ2-1; D is possibly TRBD2 (6 bases). V was clipped by 5 bases and J by 0 bases, with 11 bases between them. This CDR3 contains 15 residues. Germline CDR1 MNHNS, CDR2 SASEGT. The CDR3, as DNA: TGTGCCAGCAGTCGCGGGACCAACTCCTACAATGAGCAGTTCTTC. This encodes CASSRGTNSYNEQFF.

The chain uses TRBV19 and TRBJ2-5; 7 positions match TRBD1. The CDR3 runs to 13 residues. With 6 bases clipped from V and 1 base from J, the junction kept 2 bases outside the gene matches. In germline, CDR1 is LNHDA, CDR2 SQIVND (reference sequence). This CDR3 is CASRRQGQETQYF. The CDR3 DNA sequence: TGTGCCAGTAGGAGACAGGGCCAAGAGACCCAGTACTTC.

This clone came up a few times. The genes are TRBV4-3 and TRBJ1-1; D possibly corresponds to TRBD1 (5 bases). V was clipped by 0 bases and J by 3 bases, with 8 bases between them. Germline CDR1 is LGHNA and CDR2 is YSLEER. This CDR3 contains 14 residues. CDR3 bases: TGCGCCAGCAGCCAAGACGACAGCTACACTGAAGCTTTCTTT. Protein: CASSQDDSYTEAFF.

This clone was observed a single time. The CDR3 DNA sequence: TGTGCCAGTAGCCCCAGGTACCCGAACACCGGGGAGCTGTTTTTT. Protein: CASSPRYPNTGELFF. The chain links TRBV19 to TRBJ2-2; unclear D gene. With 6 bases removed from V and 0 bases from J, the gap between germline ends came to 11 bases. CDR1 and CDR2 from the germline V gene are LNHDA and SQIVND (reference sequence). The length of the CDR3 is 15 residues.